This T cell receptor beta chain was sequenced for a study of blood T cell repertoires in COVID-19. Study-wide background: PBMCs, B-cell-depleted T cells, or T cells were the source of the cDNA or gDNA that made up the material.

Only in-frame clones appear in the TCRdb table, and some are missing; sequencing was by immunoSEQ multiplex PCR. The sample has roughly 310,000 clones, approximately 89% seen once. There are 13 residues in the CDR3. Trimming left V 2 bases short and J 8 bases short, with 12 bases between. Germline-derived CDR1 and CDR2 are MNHEY and SMNVEV (reference sequence). Which cohort a participant joined came from the clinical history participants gave. The sequence derives from a woman aged 40 to 49 who had recovered from COVID-19. The V and J genes are TRBV27 and TRBJ1-1; D possibly corresponds to TRBD1 (6 bases). The sequenced sample was PBMCs or T cells enriched from blood (not recorded which). The CDR3 nucleotides are TGTGCCAGCAGTTTAGGGGGCCTCACAGAAGCTTTCTTT. It codes for CASSLGGLTEAFF.